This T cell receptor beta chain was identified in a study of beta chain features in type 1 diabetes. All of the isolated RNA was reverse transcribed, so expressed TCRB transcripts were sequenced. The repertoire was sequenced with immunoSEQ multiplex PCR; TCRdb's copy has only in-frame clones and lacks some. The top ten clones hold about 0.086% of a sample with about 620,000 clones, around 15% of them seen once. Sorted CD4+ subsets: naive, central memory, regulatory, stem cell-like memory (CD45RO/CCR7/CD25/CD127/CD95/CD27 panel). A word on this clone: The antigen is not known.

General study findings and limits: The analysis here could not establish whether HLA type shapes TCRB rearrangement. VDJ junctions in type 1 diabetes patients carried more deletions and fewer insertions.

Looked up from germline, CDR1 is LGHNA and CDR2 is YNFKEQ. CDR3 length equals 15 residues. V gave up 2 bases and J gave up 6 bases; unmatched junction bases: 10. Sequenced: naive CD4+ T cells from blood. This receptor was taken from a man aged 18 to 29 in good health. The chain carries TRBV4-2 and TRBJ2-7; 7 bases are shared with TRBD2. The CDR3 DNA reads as TGTGCCAGCAGCCAACCCCGGGAGGCCAGGCGCGAGCAGTACTTC. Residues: CASSQPREARREQYF.